The 15 T cell receptor beta chains reported below all come from one sample, sequenced in a study of T cell repertoires in cytomegalovirus infection. No cognate antigen is known for these TCRs. TCRdb reprocessed the reads with MiXCR, giving one entry per CDR3 protein. The sample consists of hundreds of thousands of distinct CDR3 sequences, about 30% of them appearing once. The source material was cultured CD8+ T cells from PBMCs, sampled from culture after CMV antigen stimulation. Receptors were obtained from a human donor in good health (CMV status not recorded). Some clones in this sample may be carry-over from other donors' samples.

J is TRBJ2-1 and V is TRBV15, with TRBD2 as a possible D gene (7 bases). V was cut by 5 bases and J by 2 bases, with 13 bases left in between. The CDR3 loop spans 15 amino acids. Germline lookup yields CDR1 LNHNV and CDR2 YYDKDF (reference sequence). CDR3 DNA: TGTGCCACCAGCGAGGGGGGGGGGCCCTACAATGAGCAGTTCTTC. Its translation: CATSEGGGPYNEQFF.

Only a few counts were recorded for this clonotype. The V gene is TRBV2, the J gene TRBJ1-3; D gene unclear. Germline V CDR1 and CDR2: SNHLY, FYNNEI. The CDR3 runs 10 residues. V was shortened by 4 bases and J by 10 bases, with 5 bases between the two germline ends. The CDR3 DNA follows: TGTGCCAGCAGTGGTCGGACCATATATTTT. Translated, it gives CASSGRTIYF.

The chain uses TRBV5-7 and TRBJ2-2, with 9 bases aligning to TRBD1. TRBV5-7 is sorted into the ORF group, with uncertain function. The CDR3 covers 16 residues. The V segment lost 4 bases and the J segment 4 bases; nucleotides outside the gene matches: 8. CDR3 nucleotide sequence: TGTGCCAGCAGCGATGTGGACAGGGGCCCCACCGGGGAGCTGTTTTTT. Translating gives CASSDVDRGPTGELFF.

There are a few counts of this clonotype. The J gene is TRBJ2-2, the V gene TRBV2, with TRBD1 identical over 7 bases. The germline CDR1 and CDR2 sequences are SNHLY and FYNNEI. With 6 bases clipped from V and 3 bases from J, the junction kept 7 bases outside the gene matches. The CDR3 consists of 15 residues. The CDR3 sequence: CASRGQERDTGELFF. CDR3 bases: TGTGCCAGCAGAGGACAGGAACGGGACACCGGGGAGCTGTTTTTT.

V and J are TRBV27 and TRBJ1-5; the match to TRBD1 covers 7 bases. Germline CDR1 MNHEY, CDR2 SMNVEV (reference sequence). The CDR3 consists of 14 residues. V shed 6 bases and J 6 bases; nucleotides not matched to a gene: 8. CDR3 nucleotide sequence: TGTGCCAGCAGCTCAGGGGGGACCGGTCAGCCCCAGCATTTT. This gives the protein CASSSGGTGQPQHF.

This clonotype has just a few counts. This sequence joins TRBV12-3 or TRBV12-4 and TRBJ2-5; D is perhaps TRBD1 or TRBD2 (5 bases each). This CDR3 comprises 14 residues. Deletions cut 5 bases from V and 4 bases from J, with 14 bases between. The CDR3 here is CASSASEGTETQYF. CDR3 nucleotides: TGTGCCAGCAGTGCCAGCGAGGGGACAGAGACCCAGTACTTC.

V is TRBV5-1 and J is TRBJ2-3; TRBD1 is a possible D gene (6 bases). CDR3 length: 14 residues. Germline CDR1 SGHRS, CDR2 YFSETQ. Deletions cut 4 bases from V and 2 bases from J, with 11 bases between. DNA of the CDR3: TGCGCCAGCAGCCCGGGACACCCCACAGATACGCAGTATTTT. Residues: CASSPGHPTDTQYF.

V usage is TRBV27 and J usage is TRBJ2-1, with D possibly matching TRBD1 (6 bases). This CDR3 contains 15 residues. The V gene's germline CDR1 is MNHEY and CDR2 SMNVEV (reference sequence). V lost 3 bases, J lost 7 bases, and 16 bases lay in between. The CDR3 DNA follows: TGTGCCAGCAGTTTCAGGGGCTCAGTCCCTAATGAGCAGTTCTTC. Translation gives CASSFRGSVPNEQFF.

The chain has TRBV18 and TRBJ1-1; perhaps TRBD1 as D (6 bases). The CDR3 has 15 residues. Per germline, CDR1 KGHSH and CDR2 LQKENI. The V end lost 0 bases, the J end lost 3 bases, and 11 bases lay between the germline ends. The CDR3 spells CASSPPSAGDTEAFF. The DNA for the CDR3 is TGTGCCAGCTCACCACCCTCGGCAGGGGACACTGAAGCTTTCTTT. Variable domain in full (rest from reference TRBV18 and TRBJ1-1): NAGVMQNPRHLVRRRGQEARLRCSPMKGHSHVYWYRQLPEEGLKFMVYLQKENIIDESGMPKERFSAEFPKEGPSILRIQQVVRGDSAAYFCASSPPSAGDTEAFFGQGTRLTVV.

This clonotype was seen a handful of times. This chain connects TRBV11-2 to TRBJ2-5; the match to TRBD2 covers 10 bases. The germline CDR1 and CDR2 sequences are SGHAT and FQNNGV. The CDR3 has 15 amino acids. With V trimmed by 3 bases and J by 5 bases, 6 bases remained unmatched. This CDR3 is CASSLDSGGMETQYF. The CDR3 nucleotides read TGTGCCAGCAGCTTGGATAGCGGGGGGATGGAGACCCAGTACTTC.

The CDR3 is CATKRGSYNEQFF. In nucleotides, the CDR3 is TGTGCCACCAAGAGGGGCTCCTACAATGAGCAGTTCTTC. The J gene is TRBJ2-1, the V gene TRBV15; either TRBD1 or TRBD2 may supply D (5 bases each). This CDR3 is built from 13 residues. Germline values: CDR1 LNHNV, CDR2 YYDKDF (reference sequence). The V and J ends lost 7 bases and 0 bases respectively, with 7 bases between them. Together with reference TRBV15 and TRBJ2-1, the CDR3 gives the full variable domain: DAMVIQNPRYQVTQFGKPVTLSCSQTLNHNVMYWYQQKSSQAPKLLFHYYDKDFNNEADTPDNFQSRRPNTSFCFLDIRSPGLGDTAMYLCATKRGSYNEQFFGPGTRLTVL.

The V and J genes are TRBV6-5 and TRBJ2-7; unclear D gene. V dropped 6 bases and J dropped 1 base, with 13 bases sitting between them. CDR1 and CDR2 (germline): MNHEY, SVGAGI. The CDR3 loop spans 14 amino acids. CDR3 nucleotides: TGTGCCAGCAGCCACGGTGAAGGGTCCTACGAGCAGTACTTC. Protein sequence: CASSHGEGSYEQYF.

This clonotype was seen more than once but under ten times. V gene TRBV7-6 combines with J gene TRBJ2-5; weak D call: TRBD2 (5 bases). Germline assignment: CDR1 SGHVS and CDR2 FNYEAQ. V lost 5 bases and J 2 bases, leaving 15 bases between the germline ends. The CDR3 runs to 15 residues. CDR3 coding DNA: TGTGCCAGCAGCCGCGAAGAGGGTCGGCAAGAGACCCAGTACTTC. It translates to CASSREEGRQETQYF.

The chain couples TRBV11-2 to TRBJ2-1, with D possibly being TRBD2 (5 bases). The length of the CDR3 is 14 residues. The germline V and J ends were trimmed by 4 bases and 0 bases, with 7 bases remaining between them. Per the germline V gene, CDR1 is SGHAT and CDR2 is FQNNGV. The CDR3 sequence is CASSYSVSYNEQFF. The CDR3 region has the DNA TGTGCCAGCAGCTATAGCGTCTCCTACAATGAGCAGTTCTTC.

V usage is TRBV12-3 or TRBV12-4 and J usage is TRBJ2-1; D gene ambiguous. The length of the CDR3 is 12 residues. V was pared by 3 bases and J by 9 bases, with 9 bases between. CDR3 sequence reads: CASSLKQVEQFF. CDR3 in DNA: TGTGCCAGCAGTTTGAAGCAGGTTGAGCAGTTCTTC.